One sample yielded the 27 T cell receptor beta chains listed below, sequenced in a study of cytomegalovirus exposure and HLA in healthy donors. It was with 60 Vbeta and 13 Jbeta primers that the PCR ran. Data came from immunoSEQ multiplex PCR; TCRdb stores just in-frame clones and leaves some out. The table has under 130,000 clones, 65% to 80% seen once. Sequencing was done on a sample of PBMCs. The receptors stem from a woman under 30 in good health and CMV-seropositive.

The rearrangement uses TRBV7-3 and TRBJ1-5; 7 bases line up with TRBD1. Germline CDR1 and CDR2: SGHTA and FQGTGA. The V and J ends lost 5 bases and 4 bases, in that order; junction bases with no gene match: 8. The CDR3 is made up of 15 amino acids. The CDR3 DNA sequence: TGTGCCAGCAGCGTCGACAGGGCTTTGAATCAGCCCCAGCATTTT. It specifies CASSVDRALNQPQHF.

Comments on this clone: A much larger clone differs by one base, so this may be a read error. This rearrangement joins TRBV11-2 to TRBJ1-5; the match to TRBD1 covers 11 bases. CDR3 length: 15 amino acids. Germline V gives CDR1 SGHAT, CDR2 FQNNGV. Trimming removed 1 base from V and 5 bases from J; junction bases left unmatched: 1. The CDR3 sequence: CASSLGTGGDQPQHF. CDR3 nucleotide sequence: TGTGCCAGCAGCTTAGGGACAGGGGGCGATCAGCCCCAGCATTTT.

This chain uses TRBV11-2 with TRBJ2-7; 11 bases map to TRBD1. Germline assignment: CDR1 SGHAT and CDR2 FQNNGV. With V trimmed by 0 bases and J by 9 bases, 16 bases remained unmatched. The CDR3 is 18 amino acids. Written as DNA, the CDR3 is TGTGCCAGCAGCTTAGAGGGGACAGGGGGAATTCCGGTCGAGGCGCAGTACTTC. As protein: CASSLEGTGGIPVEAQYF.

This clone has more than one count but fewer than ten. DNA of the CDR3: TGCGCCAGCAGCTTGTCTCTTGGGGGAGGGGGTTCACCCCTCCACTTT. Translating gives CASSLSLGGGGSPLHF. The chain has TRBV5-1 and TRBJ1-6, with D possibly being TRBD1 (6 bases). The CDR3 covers 16 residues. Trimming left V 1 base short and J 9 bases short, with 17 bases between. CDR1 and CDR2 (germline): SGHRS, YFSETQ.

This chain uses TRBV7-9 with TRBJ2-1; TRBD1 might be the D (5 bases). Trimming left V 11 bases short and J 1 base short, with 15 bases between. This CDR3 region has 14 residues. Looked up from germline, CDR1 is SEHNR and CDR2 is FQNEAQ (reference sequence). The CDR3 loop reads CAAPGQGSYNEQFF. The DNA for the CDR3 is TGTGCCGCCCCAGGCCAGGGTTCCTACAATGAGCAGTTCTTC.

The V gene is TRBV2, the J gene TRBJ1-5; D might be TRBD1 (6 bases). V gave up 1 base and J gave up 2 bases, with 9 bases separating them. CDR1 is SNHLY and CDR2 is FYNNEI in the germline V gene. The CDR3 extends over 15 amino acids. CDR3 region: CASSEGRGGNQPQHF. CDR3 DNA: TGTGCCAGCAGTGAAGGCAGGGGAGGCAATCAGCCCCAGCATTTT.

The chain joins TRBV5-1 to TRBJ1-2, with D tentatively TRBD1 (6 bases). The CDR3 length is 14 residues. CDR1 is SGHRS, CDR2 YFSETQ, per germline. The V end lost 0 bases, the J end lost 8 bases, and 14 bases lay between the germline ends. DNA of the CDR3: TGCGCCAGCAGCTTGGCCCTGGGGGCGCAAGGCTACACCTTC. This encodes CASSLALGAQGYTF.

This clone showed up just a few times. This chain links TRBV10-3 with TRBJ1-3; 10 nucleotides agree with TRBD1. V shed 9 bases, J shed 1 base, and the junction held 9 bases outside the gene matches. Germline values: CDR1 ENHRY, CDR2 SYGVKD. This CDR3 has 16 amino acids. CDR3: CAILPGTGASGNTIYF. CDR3 DNA: TGTGCCATTTTGCCCGGGACAGGGGCTTCTGGAAACACCATATATTTT.

The chain joins TRBV18 to TRBJ1-6; D is possibly TRBD1 (5 bases). Germline V gene lookup returns CDR1 KGHSH and CDR2 LQKENI. The CDR3 runs to 17 residues. Trimming removed 3 bases from V and 8 bases from J, with 20 bases in between. The CDR3 sequence: CASSPLGGGVLDSPLHF. Here the CDR3 DNA reads TGTGCCAGCTCACCCCTCGGGGGAGGGGTTTTGGATTCACCCCTCCACTTT.

CDR3: CASSLGGQKAFF. The CDR3 DNA reads TGTGCCAGCAGCTTAGGGGGACAGAAAGCTTTCTTT. The gene calls are TRBV7-9 and TRBJ1-1, with 7 bases aligning to TRBD1. CDR1 SEHNR and CDR2 FQNEAQ come from the germline V gene (reference sequence). The trim removed 1 base at V and 9 bases at J, leaving 2 bases unmatched. The CDR3 is made up of 12 amino acids.

Only a few counts were recorded for this clone. V is TRBV2 and J is TRBJ1-4, with D maybe TRBD1 (6 bases). CDR1 and CDR2 (germline): SNHLY, FYNNEI. This CDR3 contains 15 residues. V was pared by 3 bases and J by 3 bases, with 11 bases between. The CDR3 is CASSDQGPANEKLFF. The CDR3 nucleotides are TGTGCCAGCAGTGACCAGGGGCCAGCTAATGAAAAACTGTTTTTT.

Here the CDR3 DNA reads TGCGCCAGCAGTGATTGGCCAGGCTATGGCTACACCTTC. Protein: CASSDWPGYGYTF. The V gene is TRBV10-2, the J gene TRBJ1-2, with D hard to call. Germline values: CDR1 WSHSY, CDR2 SAAADI. The CDR3 spans 13 residues. The V end lost 3 bases, the J end lost 4 bases, and 9 bases lay between the germline ends.

The chain links TRBV5-4 to TRBJ1-5; D is ambiguous. The length of the CDR3 is 15 residues. V was cut by 1 base and J by 0 bases, with 8 bases left in between. CDR1 SGHNT and CDR2 YYREEE come from the germline V gene (reference sequence). CDR3 region: CASSLNGDSNQPQHF. CDR3 DNA: TGTGCCAGCAGCTTGAACGGAGATAGCAATCAGCCCCAGCATTTT. The full variable domain, with the rest looked up from reference TRBV5-4 and TRBJ1-5, is ETGVTQSPTHLIKTRGQQVTLRCSSQSGHNTVSWYQQALGQGPQFIFQYYREEENGRGNFPPRFSGLQFPNYSSELNVNALELDDSALYLCASSLNGDSNQPQHFGDGTRLSIL.

The chain has TRBV5-1 and TRBJ1-6; 10 bases match TRBD1. Trimming removed 1 base from V and 9 bases from J; junction bases left unmatched: 7. This CDR3 has 16 amino acids. CDR1 is SGHRS, CDR2 YFSETQ, per germline. CDR3 loop: CASSLTDRGPSSPLHF. As DNA, the CDR3 is TGCGCCAGCAGCTTGACCGACAGGGGGCCGAGTTCACCCCTCCACTTT.

The genes are TRBV28 and TRBJ2-1; D perhaps matches TRBD2 (5 bases). The CDR3 has 17 residues. The V gene's germline CDR1 is MDHEN and CDR2 SYDVKM. Trimming took off 3 bases at V and 0 bases at J, with 15 bases between the two ends. This chain's CDR3 is CASSFFGELSSYNEQFF. The CDR3 coding sequence is TGTGCCAGCAGTTTCTTCGGGGAGCTGAGCTCCTACAATGAGCAGTTCTTC.

The chain links TRBV15 to TRBJ1-5; maybe TRBD1 (5 bases). Trimming shortened V by 4 bases and J by 7 bases, and 17 bases separated the two germline ends. Germline CDR1 and CDR2: LNHNV and YYDKDF (reference sequence). This CDR3 comprises 15 residues. This CDR3 reads CATSNPQGGGQPQHF. The CDR3 DNA reads as TGTGCCACCAGCAATCCTCAGGGTGGCGGCCAGCCCCAGCATTTT.

The chain recombines TRBV10-3 with TRBJ2-3, with a possible D match to TRBD1 (6 bases). CDR3 size: 12 residues. CDR1 ENHRY and CDR2 SYGVKD come from the germline V gene. Trimming took off 10 bases at V and 6 bases at J, with 14 bases between the two ends. The CDR3 is CATSDSEDTQYF. The DNA for the CDR3 is TGTGCCACCTCGGACAGTGAGGATACGCAGTATTTT.

The rearrangement links TRBV7-2 to TRBJ2-7, with 9 bases identical to TRBD1. Germline CDR1 is SGHTA and CDR2 is FQGNSA. The CDR3 sequence is 14 residues long. With 6 bases clipped from V and 2 bases from J, the junction kept 5 bases outside the gene matches. CDR3 loop: CASRPGTGTYEQYF. CDR3 DNA sequence: TGTGCCAGCAGGCCCGGGACAGGGACCTACGAGCAGTACTTC.

The CDR3 here is CASSIEQAYEQYF. CDR3 DNA sequence: TGTGCCAGCAGCATAGAACAGGCCTACGAGCAGTACTTC. The V call is TRBV7-2, the J call TRBJ2-7, with D perhaps TRBD1 (5 bases). Germline V CDR1 and CDR2: SGHTA, FQGNSA. The CDR3 covers 13 residues. Deletions cut 5 bases from V and 2 bases from J, with 10 bases between.

The V gene is TRBV6-5, the J gene TRBJ2-1; 7 bases map to TRBD2. The CDR3 contains 14 residues. After removal of 9 bases from V and 7 bases from J, the junction contained 12 bases not matched to a gene. CDR1 and CDR2 (germline): MNHEY, SVGAGI. CDR3 DNA: TGTGCCAGTAGAGAGGGCGGGAGTTTTAATGAGCAGTTCTTC. Translating it yields CASREGGSFNEQFF.

The chain employs TRBV9 and TRBJ2-6; D call uncertain. Germline lookup yields CDR1 SGDLS and CDR2 YYNGEE. V was cut by 0 bases and J by 2 bases, with 3 bases left in between. The CDR3 spans 14 residues. The CDR3 DNA is TGTGCCAGCAGCGTAGGTACTGGGGCCAACGTCCTGACTTTC. Encoded protein: CASSVGTGANVLTF.

V is TRBV28 and J is TRBJ2-7; D perhaps matches TRBD1 (5 bases). The germline CDR1 and CDR2 sequences are MDHEN and SYDVKM. Between the trimmed V and J ends, which lost 8 bases and 4 bases, there was a span of 15 bases. The length of the CDR3 is 13 residues. CDR3: CASRTGLVYEQYF. The CDR3 nucleotides read TGTGCCAGCCGAACAGGTCTCGTGTACGAGCAGTACTTC.

This chain connects TRBV14 to TRBJ2-7; D unclear. CDR3 length: 15 amino acids. Germline V gene lookup returns CDR1 SGHDN and CDR2 FVKESK. Trimming stripped 1 base from V and 1 base from J, with 11 bases between. CDR3 nucleotides: TGTGCCAGCAGCCAAGGAACGTCAGGTTCCTACGAGCAGTACTTC. Its translation: CASSQGTSGSYEQYF.

The chain couples TRBV6-5 to TRBJ1-5; D gene ambiguous. V shed 6 bases and J shed 0 bases, with 9 bases lying between them. The CDR3 loop spans 14 amino acids. CDR1 and CDR2 from the germline V gene are MNHEY and SVGAGI. CDR3 in DNA: TGTGCCAGCAGACGTTCGGGTAGCAATCAGCCCCAGCATTTT. It codes for CASRRSGSNQPQHF.

This chain links TRBV2 with TRBJ2-7, with D possibly TRBD1 on 6 matching bases. V was trimmed by 8 bases and J by 3 bases, leaving 14 bases between them. The CDR3 length is 13 residues. Per the germline V gene, CDR1 is SNHLY and CDR2 is FYNNEI. CDR3: CASLGRGNYEQYF. DNA for the CDR3: TGTGCCAGCCTAGGTAGGGGGAACTACGAGCAGTACTTC.

This clone was counted a few times. The chain combines TRBV5-1 with TRBJ2-1; 10 bases are shared with TRBD2. The CDR3 is 17 residues long. With V trimmed by 2 bases and J by 1 base, 6 bases remained unmatched. Germline assignment: CDR1 SGHRS and CDR2 YFSETQ. CDR3 DNA sequence: TGCGCCAGCAGCTTCGGTGGGACTAGCGCATCCTACAATGAGCAGTTCTTC. This gives the protein CASSFGGTSASYNEQFF.

In nucleotides, the CDR3 is TGTGCCAGCAGCCTACTAGCGGGGGGGCCAGATACGCAGTATTTT. It is translated as CASSLLAGGPDTQYF. The chain links TRBV14 to TRBJ2-3; 13 bases line up with TRBD2. Germline values: CDR1 SGHDN, CDR2 FVKESK. This CDR3 contains 15 residues. Trimming took 4 bases from V and 4 from J; bases not matched to a gene: 2. Using reference TRBV14 and TRBJ2-3 for the parts outside the CDR3, the full variable domain is EAGVTQFPSHSVIEKGQTVTLRCDPISGHDNLYWYRRVMGKEIKFLLHFVKESKQDESGMPNNRFLAERTGGTYSTLKVQPAELEDSGVYFCASSLLAGGPDTQYFGPGTRLTVL.